These 22 T cell receptor beta chains originate from one sample sequenced in a study of CD8+ T cells in alopecia areata. The sequencing template was cDNA reverse transcribed from extracted RNA. This table comes from immunoSEQ multiplex PCR, and its TCRdb copy is limited to in-frame clones, with some not included. The sample gives about 140,000 clones, 40% to 55% of which show up once; 0.85% to 1% is in the top ten. This specimen consisted of CD4+ T cells sorted from blood, obtained at week 0. The source is a human donor with alopecia areata.

The chain combines TRBV30 with TRBJ2-7; either TRBD1 or TRBD2 may fit D (5 bases each). The CDR3 totals 12 residues. The V gene lost 6 bases and the J gene lost 2 bases, with 11 bases spanning the gap. Germline CDR1 and CDR2: GTSNPN and SVGIG (reference sequence). CDR3 amino acids: CACRDGPYEQYF. CDR3 in DNA: TGTGCCTGTCGGGACGGGCCCTACGAGCAGTACTTC.

The sample holds a few counts of this clone. The rearrangement links TRBV2 to TRBJ1-1, with D perhaps TRBD1 (6 bases). V was shortened by 8 bases and J by 5 bases, with 18 bases between the two germline ends. The germline V gene has CDR1 SNHLY and CDR2 FYNNEI. This CDR3 is 14 amino acids long. In nucleotides, the CDR3 is TGTGCCAGCTCCAGGGGACGTAGGTGGACTGAAGCTTTCTTT. Translation gives CASSRGRRWTEAFF.

The count of this clone is one. The rearrangement joins TRBV28 to TRBJ2-5; TRBD1 is a possible D gene (6 bases). CDR3 length: 17 residues. Germline V CDR1 and CDR2: MDHEN, SYDVKM. The ends were cut back, 6 bases at V and 2 bases at J, with 22 bases in the middle. CDR3 sequence reads: CASRRGKQGIVQETQYF. Here the CDR3 DNA reads TGTGCCAGCAGGAGGGGAAAACAGGGAATAGTGCAAGAGACCCAGTACTTC.

The rearrangement uses TRBV30 and TRBJ1-2; D is undetermined. Germline V lookup: CDR1 GTSNPN, CDR2 SVGIG (reference sequence). This CDR3 is built from 12 residues. V lost 4 bases to trimming and J lost 4 bases, with 10 bases between them. Written as DNA, the CDR3 is TGTGCCTGGACAAGACTCATCTATGGCTACACCTTC. Its protein is CAWTRLIYGYTF.

This chain uses TRBV30 with TRBJ2-5; TRBD2 agrees at 9 bases. Germline V lookup: CDR1 GTSNPN, CDR2 SVGIG (reference sequence). The CDR3 contains 13 residues. With V trimmed by 5 bases and J by 1 base, 2 bases remained unmatched. The CDR3 loop is CAWGAGGQETQYF. The CDR3 DNA sequence: TGTGCCTGGGGAGCGGGAGGCCAAGAGACCCAGTACTTC.

This clone has more than one count but fewer than ten. The chain employs TRBV7-2 and TRBJ1-4; a possible D gene is TRBD1 (5 bases). Germline CDR1 and CDR2: SGHTA and FQGNSA. The CDR3 runs to 17 residues. The V end was cut by 2 bases, the J end by 3 bases, with 16 bases between. DNA for the CDR3: TGTGCCAGCAGCTTACAGGGTCCCTACACCTCTAATGAAAAACTGTTTTTT. Amino acid sequence: CASSLQGPYTSNEKLFF.

V is TRBV30 and J is TRBJ2-7; maybe TRBD2 (5 bases). Germline CDR1 reads GTSNPN; CDR2 reads SVGIG (reference sequence). CDR3 size: 13 residues. V lost 3 bases to trimming and J lost 9 bases, with 18 bases between them. CDR3 sequence: CAWRSVRAGVQYF. CDR3 sequence (DNA): TGTGCCTGGAGGTCGGTTAGAGCCGGGGTGCAGTACTTC.

The chain has TRBV5-1 and TRBJ1-5, with 9 nucleotides matching TRBD1. The CDR3 extends over 15 amino acids. Germline V gene sequence: CDR1 SGHRS, CDR2 YFSETQ. V lost 0 bases to trimming and J lost 3 bases; unmatched junction nucleotides: 1. CDR3 residues: CASSLGDRDNQPQHF. The DNA of the CDR3 is TGCGCCAGCAGCTTGGGGGACAGGGACAATCAGCCCCAGCATTTT.

The CDR3 sequence is CASSYSKRMPEKLFF. The DNA for the CDR3 is TGTGCCAGCAGTTACTCGAAAAGAATGCCTGAGAAACTGTTTTTT. The chain couples TRBV6-5 to TRBJ1-4; D call uncertain. Germline V gene sequence: CDR1 MNHEY, CDR2 SVGAGI. Trimming left V 0 bases short and J 11 bases short, with 16 bases between. The CDR3 has 15 amino acids.

The chain uses TRBV29-1 and TRBJ2-5; 10 nucleotides agree with TRBD1. The ends lost 5 bases at V and 7 bases at J; junction bases unmatched: 1. The CDR3 length is 11 residues. Per the germline V gene, CDR1 is SQVTM and CDR2 is ANQGSEA. DNA for the CDR3: TGCAGCGTTCGGGACAGGGGGACCCAGTACTTC. As protein: CSVRDRGTQYF.

CDR3 sequence: CAWSAQSGTEAFF. CDR3 bases: TGTGCCTGGAGTGCACAGAGTGGCACTGAAGCTTTCTTT. The V call is TRBV30, the J call TRBJ1-1; D remains unclear. Trimming removed 1 base from V and 4 bases from J, with 10 bases in between. CDR3 size: 13 residues. Germline values: CDR1 GTSNPN, CDR2 SVGIG (reference sequence).

The V gene is TRBV29-1, the J gene TRBJ1-1, with unresolved D. This CDR3 has 10 amino acids. V was clipped by 4 bases and J by 6 bases, with 6 bases between them. Germline CDR1 reads SQVTM; CDR2 reads ANQGSEA. CDR3 in DNA: TGCAGCGTTGTCGTTTCTGAAGCTTTCTTT. Translation gives CSVVVSEAFF.

The gene calls are TRBV25-1 and TRBJ2-3; 7 bases are shared with TRBD1. Germline CDR1 and CDR2: MGHDK and SYGVNS. The length of the CDR3 is 15 residues. The J segment lost 6 bases and the V segment lost 1 base, leaving 7 bases of the junction unmatched. CDR3 nucleotides: TGTGCCAGCAGTGAATGGCAGGGGGTGGTGGATACGCAGTATTTT. The encoded protein is CASSEWQGVVDTQYF.

V and J are TRBV29-1 and TRBJ2-5, with a possible D match to TRBD2 (5 bases). The CDR3 runs 10 residues. Germline V gene lookup returns CDR1 SQVTM and CDR2 ANQGSEA. V shed 8 bases and J shed 4 bases, with 8 bases lying between them. The CDR3: CSFGGETQYF. CDR3 bases: TGCAGCTTCGGAGGAGAGACCCAGTACTTC.

In DNA, the CDR3 is TGTGCCAGCAGTTTCAGTCCTGACTACGAGCAGTACTTC. Translating gives CASSFSPDYEQYF. The chain recombines TRBV27 with TRBJ2-7; D gene uncertain. The CDR3 loop spans 13 amino acids. Germline V gene data show CDR1 as MNHEY and CDR2 as SMNVEV (reference sequence). V dropped 3 bases and J dropped 3 bases, with 9 bases sitting between them.

The rearrangement joins TRBV27 to TRBJ1-5; 8 bases match TRBD1. The CDR3 runs to 16 residues. The trim removed 7 bases at V and 0 bases at J, leaving 8 bases unmatched. The germline V gene has CDR1 MNHEY and CDR2 SMNVEV (reference sequence). The CDR3 DNA reads as TGTGCCAGCATATCAGGGACAGGCCATAGCAATCAGCCCCAGCATTTT. It codes for CASISGTGHSNQPQHF.

This clone was observed a handful of times. The chain has TRBV7-2 and TRBJ2-5, with 7 bases fitting TRBD2. CDR3 length: 16 residues. Germline CDR1 SGHTA, CDR2 FQGNSA. The V segment lost 5 bases and the J segment 1 base; nucleotides outside the gene matches: 10. The CDR3 DNA follows: TGTGCCAGCAGCCCACAGCGACTAGCATCCCAAGAGACCCAGTACTTC. Translation: CASSPQRLASQETQYF.

This chain links TRBV5-1 with TRBJ2-7, with unresolved D. The CDR3 has 13 amino acids. CDR1 and CDR2 from the germline V gene are SGHRS and YFSETQ. V shed 6 bases and J shed 6 bases, with 16 bases lying between them. CDR3 bases: TGCGCCAGCACCCTAAACATCGTAGGCGAGCAGTACTTC. Protein: CASTLNIVGEQYF.

This clone came up a few times. J is TRBJ1-4 and V is TRBV28, with D tentatively TRBD1 (5 bases). V lost 4 bases to trimming and J lost 6 bases, with 12 bases between them. The length of the CDR3 is 14 residues. Germline V CDR1 and CDR2: MDHEN, SYDVKM. CDR3 region: CASSSPRGDEKLFF. The CDR3 DNA follows: TGTGCCAGCAGTTCGCCAAGAGGGGATGAAAAACTGTTTTTT.

This clone was observed a handful of times. The chain joins TRBV29-1 to TRBJ2-5, with 8 bases fitting TRBD2. This CDR3 contains 15 residues. With 6 bases clipped from V and 5 bases from J, the junction kept 14 bases outside the gene matches. Per germline, CDR1 SQVTM and CDR2 ANQGSEA. CDR3 region: CSVHNLAGPGETQYF. DNA for the CDR3: TGCAGCGTACACAACCTAGCGGGCCCGGGCGAGACCCAGTACTTC. The variable domain in full, completed from reference TRBV29-1 and TRBJ2-5, reads SAVISQKPSRDICQRGTSLTIQCQVDSQVTMMFWYRQQPGQSLTLIATANQGSEATYESGFVIDKFPISRPNLTFSTLTVSNMSPEDSSIYLCSVHNLAGPGETQYFGPGTRLLVL.

This clone has a single count. The chain couples TRBV28 to TRBJ2-3, with a weak D call TRBD2 (7 bases). Trimming left V 11 bases short and J 4 bases short, with 10 bases between. This CDR3 comprises 11 residues. Germline-derived CDR1 and CDR2 are MDHEN and SYDVKM. In DNA, the CDR3 is TGTGCCGGGGGGGGCCCAGATACGCAGTATTTT. It codes for CAGGGPDTQYF.

This clone came up once. V and J are TRBV29-1 and TRBJ2-7; tentative D call: TRBD1 (5 bases). The CDR3 runs to 15 residues. Between the trimmed V and J ends, which lost 4 bases and 5 bases, there was a span of 21 bases. CDR1 SQVTM and CDR2 ANQGSEA come from the germline V gene. CDR3 amino acids: CSVAPDSLGSHEQYF. The CDR3 DNA follows: TGCAGCGTTGCCCCCGACAGCTTAGGGTCCCACGAGCAGTACTTC.